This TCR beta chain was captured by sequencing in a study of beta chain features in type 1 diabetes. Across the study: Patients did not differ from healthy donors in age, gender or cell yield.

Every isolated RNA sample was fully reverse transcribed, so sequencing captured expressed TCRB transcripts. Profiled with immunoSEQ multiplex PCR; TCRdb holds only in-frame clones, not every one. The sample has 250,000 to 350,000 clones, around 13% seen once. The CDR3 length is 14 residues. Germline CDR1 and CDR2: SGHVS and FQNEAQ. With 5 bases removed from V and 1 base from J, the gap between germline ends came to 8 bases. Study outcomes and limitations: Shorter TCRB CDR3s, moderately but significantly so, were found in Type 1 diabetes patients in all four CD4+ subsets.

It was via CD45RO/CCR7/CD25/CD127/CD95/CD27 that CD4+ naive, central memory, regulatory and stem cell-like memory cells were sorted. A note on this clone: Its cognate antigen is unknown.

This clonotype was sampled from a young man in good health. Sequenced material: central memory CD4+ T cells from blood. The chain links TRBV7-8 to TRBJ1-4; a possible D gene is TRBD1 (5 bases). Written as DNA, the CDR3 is TGTGCCAGCAGCCCAGGGTTAACTAATGAAAAACTGTTTTTT. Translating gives CASSPGLTNEKLFF.